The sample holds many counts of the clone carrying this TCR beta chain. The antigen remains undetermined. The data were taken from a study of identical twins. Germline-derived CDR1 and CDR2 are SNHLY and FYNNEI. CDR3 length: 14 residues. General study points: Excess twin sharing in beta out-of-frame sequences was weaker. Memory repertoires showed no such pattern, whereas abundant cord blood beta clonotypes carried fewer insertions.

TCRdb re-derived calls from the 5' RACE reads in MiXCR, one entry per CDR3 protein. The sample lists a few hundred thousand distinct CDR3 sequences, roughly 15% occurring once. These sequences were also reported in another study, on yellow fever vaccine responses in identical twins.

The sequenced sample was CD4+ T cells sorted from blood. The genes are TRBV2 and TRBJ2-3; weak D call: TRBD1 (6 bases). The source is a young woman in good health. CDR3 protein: CAESKTGPTDTQYF. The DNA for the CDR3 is TGTGCAGAAAGCAAGACAGGACCCACAGATACGCAGTATTTT.